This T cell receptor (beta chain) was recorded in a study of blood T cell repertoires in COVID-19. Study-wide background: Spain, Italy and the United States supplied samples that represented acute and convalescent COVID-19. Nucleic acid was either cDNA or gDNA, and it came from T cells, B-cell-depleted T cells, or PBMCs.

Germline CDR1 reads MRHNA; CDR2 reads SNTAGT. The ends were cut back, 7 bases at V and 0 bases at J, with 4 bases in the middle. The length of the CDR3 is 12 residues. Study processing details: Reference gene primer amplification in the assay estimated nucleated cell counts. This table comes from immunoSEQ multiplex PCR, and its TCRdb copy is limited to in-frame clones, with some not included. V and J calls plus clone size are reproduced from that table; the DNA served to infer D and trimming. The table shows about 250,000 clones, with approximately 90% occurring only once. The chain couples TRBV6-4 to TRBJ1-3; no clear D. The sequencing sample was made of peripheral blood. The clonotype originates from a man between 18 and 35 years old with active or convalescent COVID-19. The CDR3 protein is CASTVSGNTIYF. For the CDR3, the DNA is TGTGCCAGCACTGTCTCTGGAAACACCATATATTTT.